The clone carrying this T cell receptor beta chain was picked up a small number of times. The antigen is unknown. Here immunoSEQ multiplex PCR was the method, and the copy in TCRdb shows in-frame clones only, minus some. In the table there are 180,000 or so clones, around nine tenths of which are singletons. The sample is drawn from a study of Ad26.COV2.S vaccination and SARS-CoV-2 variants. Study outcomes and limitations: Total responses of T cells may have been underestimated by the analyses of TCR breadth and depth.

Sequenced material: peripheral blood, taken after recovery from COVID-19. The receptor was derived from a human donor who had recovered from COVID-19.

The CDR3 bases are TGTGCCTGGAGGGGATGGGGGAGCAGTCAAGAGACCCAGTACTTC. Its translation: CAWRGWGSSQETQYF. This chain uses TRBV30 with TRBJ2-5; D may match TRBD1 or TRBD2 (5 bases each). The CDR3 length is 15 residues. Germline assignment: CDR1 GTSNPN and CDR2 SVGIG (reference sequence). Trimming took 3 bases from V and 2 from J, leaving 16 bases between them.